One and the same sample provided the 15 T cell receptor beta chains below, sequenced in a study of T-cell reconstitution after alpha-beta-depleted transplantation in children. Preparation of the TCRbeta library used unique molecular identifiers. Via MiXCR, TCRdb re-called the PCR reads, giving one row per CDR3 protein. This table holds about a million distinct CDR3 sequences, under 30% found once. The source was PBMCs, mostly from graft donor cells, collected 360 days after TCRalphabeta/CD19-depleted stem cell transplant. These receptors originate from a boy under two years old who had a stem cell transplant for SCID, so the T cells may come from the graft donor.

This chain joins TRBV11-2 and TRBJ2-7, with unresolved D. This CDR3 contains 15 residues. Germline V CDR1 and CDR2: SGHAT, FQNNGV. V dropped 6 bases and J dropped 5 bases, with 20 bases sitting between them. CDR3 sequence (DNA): TGTGCCAGCAGACATAACGGCGGTCGAGCCGACGAGCAGTACTTC. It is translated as CASRHNGGRADEQYF.

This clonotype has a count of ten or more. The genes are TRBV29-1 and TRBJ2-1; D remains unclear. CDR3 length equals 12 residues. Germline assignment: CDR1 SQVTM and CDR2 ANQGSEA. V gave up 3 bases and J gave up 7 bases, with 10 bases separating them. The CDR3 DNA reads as TGCAGCGTTGAGGGATTTGTTAATGAGCAGTTCTTC. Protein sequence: CSVEGFVNEQFF.

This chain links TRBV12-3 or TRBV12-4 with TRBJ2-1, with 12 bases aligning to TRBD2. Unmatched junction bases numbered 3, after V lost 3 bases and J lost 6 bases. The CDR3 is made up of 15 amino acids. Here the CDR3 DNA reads TGTGCCAGCAGTTTCACTAGCGGGGGGTTCAATGAGCAGTTCTTC. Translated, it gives CASSFTSGGFNEQFF.

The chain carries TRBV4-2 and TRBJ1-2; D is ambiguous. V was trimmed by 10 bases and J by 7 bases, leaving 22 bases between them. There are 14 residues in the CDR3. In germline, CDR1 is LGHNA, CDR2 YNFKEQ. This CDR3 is CAMGPRAPRRGYTF. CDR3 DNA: TGTGCCATGGGCCCCCGGGCCCCCCGCCGTGGCTACACCTTC.

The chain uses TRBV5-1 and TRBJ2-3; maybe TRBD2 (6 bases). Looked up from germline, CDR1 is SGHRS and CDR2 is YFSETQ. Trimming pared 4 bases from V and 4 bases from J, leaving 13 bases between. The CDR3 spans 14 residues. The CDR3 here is CASSLGLKADTQYF. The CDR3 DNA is TGCGCCAGCAGCCTGGGACTTAAGGCAGATACGCAGTATTTT.

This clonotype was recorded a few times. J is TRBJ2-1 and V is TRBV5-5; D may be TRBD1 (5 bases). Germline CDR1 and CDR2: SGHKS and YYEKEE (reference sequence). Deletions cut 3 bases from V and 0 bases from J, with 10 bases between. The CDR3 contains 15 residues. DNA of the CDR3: TGTGCCAGCAGCTCCCGACAGCCCTCCTACAATGAGCAGTTCTTC. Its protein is CASSSRQPSYNEQFF. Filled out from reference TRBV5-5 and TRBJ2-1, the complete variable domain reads DAGVTQSPTHLIKTRGQQVTLRCSPISGHKSVSWYQQVLGQGPQFIFQYYEKEERGRGNFPDRFSARQFPNYSSELNVNALLLGDSALYLCASSSRQPSYNEQFFGPGTRLTVL.

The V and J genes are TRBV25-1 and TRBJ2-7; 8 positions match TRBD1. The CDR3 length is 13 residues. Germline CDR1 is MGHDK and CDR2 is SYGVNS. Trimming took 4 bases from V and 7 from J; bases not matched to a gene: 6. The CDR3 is CASSGTGGWEQYF. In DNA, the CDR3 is TGTGCCAGCAGTGGCACAGGGGGGTGGGAGCAGTACTTC.

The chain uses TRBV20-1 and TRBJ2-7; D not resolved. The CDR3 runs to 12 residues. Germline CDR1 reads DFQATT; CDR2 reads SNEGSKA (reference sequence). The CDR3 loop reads CSVLAPTYEQYF. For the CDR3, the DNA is TGCTCTGTCTTAGCCCCAACCTACGAGCAGTACTTC.

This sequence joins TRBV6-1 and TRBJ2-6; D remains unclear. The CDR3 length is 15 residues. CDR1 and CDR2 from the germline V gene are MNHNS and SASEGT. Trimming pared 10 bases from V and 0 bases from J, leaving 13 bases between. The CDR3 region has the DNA TGTGCCATTGCCAACATGTTCTCTGGGGCCAACGTCCTGACTTTC. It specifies CAIANMFSGANVLTF.

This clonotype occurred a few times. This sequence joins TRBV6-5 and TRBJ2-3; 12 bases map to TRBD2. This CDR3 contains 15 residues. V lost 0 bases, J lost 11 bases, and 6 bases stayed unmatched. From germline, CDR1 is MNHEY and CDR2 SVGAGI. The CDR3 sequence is CASSYSSLAGGGQYF. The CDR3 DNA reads TGTGCCAGCAGTTACTCTTCACTAGCGGGGGGAGGGCAGTATTTT.

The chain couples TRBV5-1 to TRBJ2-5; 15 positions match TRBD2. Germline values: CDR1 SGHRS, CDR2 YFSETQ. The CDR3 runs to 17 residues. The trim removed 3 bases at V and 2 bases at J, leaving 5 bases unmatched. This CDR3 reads CASSSRTSGGDQETQYF. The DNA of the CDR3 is TGCGCCAGCAGCTCCCGGACTAGCGGGGGGGATCAAGAGACCCAGTACTTC.

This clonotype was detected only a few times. Here the CDR3 reads CASSIGSSGNTIYF. The CDR3 nucleotides are TGTGCCAGTAGTATTGGATCCTCTGGAAACACCATATATTTT. The chain employs TRBV19 and TRBJ1-3, with D unresolved. Germline CDR1 and CDR2: LNHDA and SQIVND (reference sequence). Trimming left V 3 bases short and J 0 bases short, with 6 bases between. The CDR3 totals 14 residues.

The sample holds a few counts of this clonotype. CDR3 sequence (DNA): TGTGCCAGCATTGGGGGGACTTCCTCCAAAAACATTCAGTACTTC. Residues: CASIGGTSSKNIQYF. This chain links TRBV6-2 or TRBV6-3 with TRBJ2-4; TRBD2 is a possible D gene (6 bases). The CDR3 is 15 residues long. The V gene's germline CDR1 is MNHEY and CDR2 SVGEGT. V gave up 7 bases and J gave up 2 bases, with 15 bases separating them.

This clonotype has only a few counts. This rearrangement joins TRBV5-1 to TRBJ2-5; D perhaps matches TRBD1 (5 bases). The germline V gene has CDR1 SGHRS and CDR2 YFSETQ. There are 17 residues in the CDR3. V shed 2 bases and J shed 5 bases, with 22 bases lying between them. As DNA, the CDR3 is TGCGCCAGCAGCTTAACCTCAGGGTATGCGAGTGCGGAGACCCAGTACTTC. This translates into CASSLTSGYASAETQYF.

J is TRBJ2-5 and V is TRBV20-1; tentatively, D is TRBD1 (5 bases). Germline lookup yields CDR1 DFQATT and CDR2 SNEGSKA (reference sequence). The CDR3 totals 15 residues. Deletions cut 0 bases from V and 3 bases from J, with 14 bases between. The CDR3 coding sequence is TGCAGTGCTAGAGATCGGGTAGGGGTGAAAGAGACCCAGTACTTC. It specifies CSARDRVGVKETQYF.